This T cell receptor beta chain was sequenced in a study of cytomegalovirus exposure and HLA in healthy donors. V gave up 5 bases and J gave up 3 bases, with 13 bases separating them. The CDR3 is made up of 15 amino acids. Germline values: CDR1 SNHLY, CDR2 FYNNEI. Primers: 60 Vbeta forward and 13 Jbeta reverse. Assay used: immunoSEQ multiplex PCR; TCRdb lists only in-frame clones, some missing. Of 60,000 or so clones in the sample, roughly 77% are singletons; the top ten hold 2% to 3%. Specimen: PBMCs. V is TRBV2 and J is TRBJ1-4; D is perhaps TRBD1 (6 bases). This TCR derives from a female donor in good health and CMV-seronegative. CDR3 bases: TGTGCCAGCAGTCCGGGGGGCGGCGCTAATGAAAAACTGTTTTTT. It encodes CASSPGGGANEKLFF.